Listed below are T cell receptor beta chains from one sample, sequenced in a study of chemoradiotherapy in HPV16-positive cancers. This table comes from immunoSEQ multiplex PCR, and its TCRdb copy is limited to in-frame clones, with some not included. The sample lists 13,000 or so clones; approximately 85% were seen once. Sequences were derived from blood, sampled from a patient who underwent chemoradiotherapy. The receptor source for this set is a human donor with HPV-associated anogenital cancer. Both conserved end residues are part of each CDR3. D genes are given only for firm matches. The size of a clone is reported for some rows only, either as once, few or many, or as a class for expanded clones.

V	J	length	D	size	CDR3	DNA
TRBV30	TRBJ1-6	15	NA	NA	CAWTYQQGINSPLHF	TGTGCCTGGACCTACCAACAGGGTATTAATTCACCCCTCCACTTT
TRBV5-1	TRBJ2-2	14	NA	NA	CASNGPVGTGELFF	TGCGCCAGCAATGGGCCGGTGGGGACCGGGGAGCTGTTTTTT
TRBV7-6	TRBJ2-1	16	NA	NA	CASSSPGTYSYNEQFF	TGTGCCAGCAGCTCTCCCGGGACTTATTCCTACAATGAGCAGTTCTTC
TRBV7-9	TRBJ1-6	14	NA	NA	CASSSTETNSPLHF	TGTGCCAGCAGCTCAACAGAGACTAATTCACCCCTCCACTTT
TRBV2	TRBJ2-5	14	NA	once	CASSEAGGRRTQYF	TGTGCCAGCAGTGAAGCAGGGGGGAGAAGGACCCAGTACTTC
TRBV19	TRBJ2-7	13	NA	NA	CASSIEDTYEQYF	TGTGCCAGTAGTATCGAGGATACCTACGAGCAGTACTTC
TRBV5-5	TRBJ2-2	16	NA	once	CASRLREGAHTGELFF	TGTGCCAGCAGATTAAGAGAAGGGGCGCATACCGGGGAGCTGTTTTTT
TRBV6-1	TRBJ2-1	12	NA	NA	CASSGVWGEQFF	TGTGCCAGCAGTGGTGTTTGGGGTGAGCAGTTCTTC
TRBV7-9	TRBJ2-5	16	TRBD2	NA	CASSWRTSGEKETQYF	TGTGCCAGCAGCTGGCGGACTAGCGGGGAGAAAGAGACCCAGTACTTC
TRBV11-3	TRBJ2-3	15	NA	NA	CASSLGGLGTDTQYF	TGTGCCAGCAGCTTAGGGGGTTTGGGCACAGATACGCAGTATTTT
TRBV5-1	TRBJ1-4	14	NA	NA	CASSSSGGSEKLFF	TGCGCCAGCAGTTCGAGTGGGGGGAGTGAAAAACTGTTTTTT
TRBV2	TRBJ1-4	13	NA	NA	CASRWAVNEKLFF	TGTGCCAGCAGGTGGGCAGTTAATGAAAAACTGTTTTTT
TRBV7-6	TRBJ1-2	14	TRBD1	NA	CASSLETGDYGYTF	TGTGCCAGCAGCTTAGAGACAGGGGACTATGGCTACACCTTC
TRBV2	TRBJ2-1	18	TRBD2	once	CASRRGASGGASYNEQFF	TGTGCCAGCAGAAGGGGGGCCAGCGGGGGGGCCTCCTACAATGAGCAGTTCTTC
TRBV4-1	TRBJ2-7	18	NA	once	CASSQDSVAVQGVYEQYF	TGCGCCAGCAGCCAAGATTCCGTGGCGGTTCAAGGGGTCTACGAGCAGTACTTC
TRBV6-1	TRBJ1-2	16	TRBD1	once	CASSEAWTGRVYGYTF	TGTGCCAGCAGTGAAGCCTGGACAGGTCGGGTCTATGGCTACACCTTC
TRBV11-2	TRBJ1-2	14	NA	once	CASSLDVGGHGYTF	TGTGCCAGCAGCTTAGATGTTGGGGGGCACGGCTACACCTTC
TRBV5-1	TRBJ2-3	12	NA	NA	CASSLGEGTQYF	TGCGCCAGCAGCTTGGGCGAGGGTACGCAGTATTTT
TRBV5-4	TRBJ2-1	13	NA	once	CASSPPEGDEQFF	TGTGCCAGCAGCCCCCCCGAGGGGGATGAGCAGTTCTTC
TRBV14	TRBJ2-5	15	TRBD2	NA	CASSRTSGGQETQYF	TGTGCCAGCAGTCGGACTAGCGGGGGCCAAGAGACCCAGTACTTC
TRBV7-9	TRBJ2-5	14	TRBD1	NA	CASSLAGGTETQYF	TGTGCCAGCAGCTTAGCAGGGGGCACGGAGACCCAGTACTTC
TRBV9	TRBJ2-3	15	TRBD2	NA	CASSVGAGGQYTQYF	TGTGCCAGCAGCGTAGGAGCGGGGGGGCAATATACGCAGTATTTT
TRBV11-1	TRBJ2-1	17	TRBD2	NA	CASSLEAGGPSYNEQFF	TGTGCCAGCAGTCTAGAAGCGGGGGGCCCATCCTACAATGAGCAGTTCTTC
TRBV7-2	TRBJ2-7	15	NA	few	CASSPQGSADYEQYF	TGTGCCAGCAGCCCCCAGGGCTCAGCGGACTACGAGCAGTACTTC
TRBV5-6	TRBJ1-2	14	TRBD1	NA	CASSGTGGVYGYTF	TGTGCCAGCAGCGGGACAGGGGGTGTCTATGGCTACACCTTC
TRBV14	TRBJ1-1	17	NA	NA	CASSQDSPSGMNTEAFF	TGTGCCAGCAGCCAAGATTCCCCAAGTGGGATGAACACTGAAGCTTTCTTT
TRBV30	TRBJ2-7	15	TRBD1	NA	CAWSVRDRFAYEQHF	TGTGCCTGGAGTGTACGGGACAGGTTTGCCTACGAGCAGCACTTC
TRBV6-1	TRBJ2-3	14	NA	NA	CASAGGGLADTQYF	TGTGCCAGCGCTGGGGGGGGCCTGGCAGATACGCAGTATTTT
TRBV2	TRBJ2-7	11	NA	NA	CASSDPAGQYF	TGTGCCAGCAGTGATCCGGCAGGGCAGTACTTC
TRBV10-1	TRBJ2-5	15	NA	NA	CASSLLRARGETQYF	TGCGCCAGCAGCTTACTCCGGGCCCGAGGGGAGACCCAGTACTTC
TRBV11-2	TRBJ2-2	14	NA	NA	CASSLAGRVRELFF	TGTGCCAGCAGCTTAGCGGGCAGGGTTCGGGAGCTGTTTTTT
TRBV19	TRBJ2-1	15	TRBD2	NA	CASSRLSGTYNEQFF	TGTGCCAGTAGTCGCTTAAGCGGGACTTACAATGAGCAGTTCTTC
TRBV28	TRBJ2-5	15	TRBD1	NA	CASTFRGQGQETQYF	TGTGCCAGCACTTTCCGAGGACAGGGACAAGAGACCCAGTACTTC
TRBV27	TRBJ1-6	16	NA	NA	CASSLSGSLYNSPLHF	TGTGCCAGCAGTTTATCGGGTAGCCTTTATAATTCACCCCTCCACTTT
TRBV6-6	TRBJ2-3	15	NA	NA	CASSYGGRLTDTQYF	TGTGCCAGCAGTTATGGGGGGCGACTCACAGATACGCAGTATTTT
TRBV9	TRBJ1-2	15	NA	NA	CASSAAGTANYGYTF	TGTGCCAGCAGCGCCGCCGGGACGGCGAACTATGGCTACACCTTC
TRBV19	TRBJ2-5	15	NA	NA	CATHHGQGGQETQYF	TGTGCCACTCACCACGGACAGGGAGGGCAGGAGACCCAGTACTTC
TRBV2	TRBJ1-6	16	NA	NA	CASTDWGGGKDSPLHF	TGTGCCAGCACCGACTGGGGTGGGGGCAAGGATTCACCCCTCCACTTT
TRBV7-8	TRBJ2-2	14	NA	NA	CASSVVRFTGELFF	TGTGCCAGCAGCGTAGTTAGGTTCACCGGGGAGCTGTTTTTT
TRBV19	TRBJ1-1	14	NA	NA	CASSVQPRDTEAFF	TGTGCCAGTAGCGTTCAGCCGCGGGACACTGAAGCTTTCTTT
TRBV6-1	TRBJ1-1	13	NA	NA	CASIQQGRTEAFF	TGTGCCAGCATTCAGCAGGGGAGGACTGAAGCTTTCTTT
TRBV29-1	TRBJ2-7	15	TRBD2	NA	CSVGGGGPPAYEQYF	TGCAGCGTTGGTGGCGGGGGGCCACCAGCCTACGAGCAGTACTTC
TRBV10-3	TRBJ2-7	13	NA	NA	CAISDSLSYEQYF	TGTGCCATCAGTGACAGCCTCTCCTACGAGCAGTACTTC
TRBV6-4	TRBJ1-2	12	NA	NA	CASSERGVGYTF	TGTGCCAGCAGTGAGAGGGGAGTTGGCTACACCTTC
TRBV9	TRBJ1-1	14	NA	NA	CASSVGTANTEAFF	TGTGCCAGCAGCGTAGGTACAGCTAACACTGAAGCTTTCTTT
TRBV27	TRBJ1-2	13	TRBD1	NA	CASSQGTGYGYTF	TGTGCCAGCAGTCAGGGGACAGGCTATGGCTACACCTTC
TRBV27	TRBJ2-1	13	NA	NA	CASSLSAGNEQFF	TGTGCCAGCAGTTTATCTGCCGGGAATGAGCAGTTCTTC
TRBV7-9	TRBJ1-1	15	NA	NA	CASSLARWGRTEAFF	TGTGCCAGCAGCTTAGCACGATGGGGGAGAACTGAAGCTTTCTTT
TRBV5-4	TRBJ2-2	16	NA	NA	CASSSRSRQGGGELFF	TGTGCCAGCAGCTCGCGGTCAAGGCAGGGCGGCGGGGAGCTGTTTTTT
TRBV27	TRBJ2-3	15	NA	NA	CASKGRGNFTDTQYF	TGTGCCAGCAAGGGTCGCGGGAATTTCACAGATACGCAGTATTTT
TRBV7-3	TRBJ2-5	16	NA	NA	CASSLTFGSGQETQYF	TGTGCCAGCAGCTTAACGTTTGGGTCGGGGCAAGAGACCCAGTACTTC
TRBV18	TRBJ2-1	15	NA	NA	CASSPRTISYNEQFF	TGTGCCAGCTCACCCCGGACAATCTCCTACAATGAGCAGTTCTTC
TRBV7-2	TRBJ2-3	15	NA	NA	CASSLGVAGMVKQYF	TGTGCCAGCAGCTTAGGGGTGGCAGGGATGGTTAAGCAGTATTTT
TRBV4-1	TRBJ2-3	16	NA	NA	CASSQDYTPGTDTQYF	TGCGCCAGCAGCCAAGATTACACCCCGGGCACAGATACGCAGTATTTT
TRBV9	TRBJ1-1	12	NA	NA	CASSVAGAEAFF	TGTGCCAGCAGCGTAGCAGGCGCTGAAGCTTTCTTT
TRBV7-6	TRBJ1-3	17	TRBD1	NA	CASSRTGGIGSGNTIYF	TGTGCCAGCAGCCGGACAGGGGGTATAGGCTCTGGAAACACCATATATTTT
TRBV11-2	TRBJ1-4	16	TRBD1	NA	CASSFLGRQGEEKLFF	TGTGCCAGCAGCTTTCTAGGTCGACAGGGGGAAGAAAAACTGTTTTTT